The clone carrying this T cell receptor (beta chain) was picked up a small number of times. Its antigen is currently unknown. The data belong to a study of T-cell memory formation after mild COVID-19. Study results and limitations: In pre-infection memory, a portion of responding clones appeared, which suggested that cross-reactive memory joined. A second wave of clones peaked on day 37, and their SARS-CoV-2 specificity went unconfirmed.

Germline V gives CDR1 GTSNPN, CDR2 SVGIG (reference sequence). V lost 1 base and J lost 4; bases outside the gene matches: 8. The CDR3 sequence is 16 residues long. TCR alpha and TCR beta cDNA libraries carrying sample barcodes and UMIs came from 5'RACE with constant-segment primers. MiXCR, applied by TCRdb to the 5' RACE reads, yields one record per CDR3 protein. Of 500,000 to 600,000 distinct CDR3 sequences in the sample, more than 15% were seen once. Sequenced sample: PBMCs or a T cell subset sorted from them (not recorded which). The sequence was collected from an adult woman who had mild COVID-19 (a few samples of this study predate the infection). Cell type and time point are not known. The J gene is TRBJ2-4, the V gene TRBV30, with TRBD2 identical over 9 bases. As DNA, the CDR3 is TGTGCCTGGAGTGGAATCTCTCTAGCGGGGAAAAACATTCAGTACTTC. Encoded protein: CAWSGISLAGKNIQYF.